A single sample is the source of the 23 T cell receptor beta chains below, sequenced in a study of T cells in localized non-small cell lung cancer. Sequenced by immunoSEQ multiplex PCR; TCRdb stores in-frame clones only, minus some. Among 43,000 or so clones listed, around 90% were seen once. Sample: PBMCs, taken before any cancer treatment. These receptors came from a woman aged 35 to 75 with stage II lung adenocarcinoma.

The V and J genes are TRBV5-1 and TRBJ2-5; a weak D match, TRBD1 (6 bases). The end of the DNA is better explained by TRBJ2-7, so the J call may be wrong. This CDR3 is built from 13 residues. Per germline, CDR1 SGHRS and CDR2 YFSETQ. The CDR3 sequence is CASSRNREYEQYF. The CDR3 bases are TGCGCCAGCAGCAGGAACAGGGAATACGAGCAGTACTTC.

The chain carries TRBV6-1 and TRBJ1-3; 8 nucleotides align to TRBD1. The germline CDR1 and CDR2 sequences are MNHNS and SASEGT. This CDR3 is built from 16 residues. V gave up 4 bases and J gave up 0 bases; unmatched junction bases: 5. The CDR3 coding sequence is TGTGCCAGCAGTGTGGGACAGGATCACTCTGGAAACACCATATATTTT. Encoded protein: CASSVGQDHSGNTIYF.

V gene TRBV5-1 combines with J gene TRBJ2-7; D may be TRBD1 or TRBD2 (5 bases each). V was clipped by 4 bases and J by 3 bases, with 17 bases between them. The CDR3 runs 15 residues. Germline V CDR1 and CDR2: SGHRS, YFSETQ. The CDR3 DNA reads TGCGCCAGCAGCCCACGGGACGGATCGATCTACGAGCAGTACTTC. The encoded protein is CASSPRDGSIYEQYF.

The chain combines TRBV5-1 with TRBJ2-7, with TRBD1 matching 8 bases. This CDR3 has 15 residues. Germline loops: CDR1 SGHRS, CDR2 YFSETQ. V was clipped by 5 bases and J by 2 bases; unmatched bases: 9. In nucleotides, the CDR3 is TGCGCCAGCAGTTTAACCGGGACAGGAGCCTACGAGCAGTACTTC. It translates to CASSLTGTGAYEQYF.

The V call is TRBV28, the J call TRBJ1-2, with TRBD1 as a possible D gene (6 bases). The V gene lost 0 bases and the J gene lost 8 bases, with 13 bases spanning the gap. Germline CDR1 is MDHEN and CDR2 is SYDVKM. This CDR3 is 14 amino acids long. CDR3 coding DNA: TGTGCCAGCAGTTTATGGGGGGGGCGAGGCGGCTACACCTTC. This encodes CASSLWGGRGGYTF.

The chain links TRBV9 to TRBJ2-7; no clear D. This CDR3 comprises 10 residues. The germline V and J ends were trimmed by 8 bases and 4 bases, with 7 bases remaining between them. Germline values: CDR1 SGDLS, CDR2 YYNGEE. The CDR3 is CARWNYEQYF. DNA of the CDR3: TGTGCCAGATGGAATTACGAGCAGTACTTC.

This chain connects TRBV7-9 to TRBJ2-7; 9 nucleotides agree with TRBD1. Trimming took 5 bases from V and 1 from J; bases not matched to a gene: 9. The CDR3 runs 16 residues. From germline, CDR1 is SEHNR and CDR2 FQNEAQ (reference sequence). CDR3 protein: CASSVSAGTGSYEQYF. The DNA for the CDR3 is TGTGCCAGCAGCGTAAGCGCGGGGACAGGGTCCTACGAGCAGTACTTC.

This chain joins TRBV9 and TRBJ1-1, with a possible D match to TRBD1 (5 bases). CDR3 length: 13 residues. The germline V and J ends were trimmed by 0 bases and 10 bases, with 13 bases remaining between them. CDR1 is SGDLS and CDR2 is YYNGEE in the germline V gene. The CDR3 protein is CASSVGEGVVAFF. The DNA for the CDR3 is TGTGCCAGCAGCGTAGGTGAAGGGGTGGTAGCTTTCTTT.

The chain joins TRBV7-9 to TRBJ2-7; TRBD2 might be the D (6 bases). Trimming took 3 bases from V and 3 from J, leaving 12 bases between them. Germline V gene lookup returns CDR1 SEHNR and CDR2 FQNEAQ (reference sequence). The CDR3 has 14 amino acids. CDR3 sequence (DNA): TGTGCCAGCAGCTTGGTTCAGGGAGGCTACGAGCAGTACTTC. It translates to CASSLVQGGYEQYF.

The genes are TRBV7-9 and TRBJ2-2, with 10 bases that match TRBD2. CDR3 length equals 18 residues. V was clipped by 1 base and J by 1 base; unmatched bases: 6. Germline loops: CDR1 SEHNR, CDR2 FQNEAQ (reference sequence). CDR3 sequence (DNA): TGTGCCAGCAGCTTAGGGGGACTAGCGTCTATGAACACCGGGGAGCTGTTTTTT. This codes for CASSLGGLASMNTGELFF.

The chain links TRBV5-1 to TRBJ2-1; 11 bases match TRBD1. CDR1 and CDR2 from the germline V gene are SGHRS and YFSETQ. This CDR3 has 15 residues. The ends lost 0 bases at V and 7 bases at J; junction bases unmatched: 3. CDR3 residues: CASSLVGQGANEQFF. Written as DNA, the CDR3 is TGCGCCAGCAGCTTGGTAGGACAGGGGGCTAATGAGCAGTTCTTC.

The chain recombines TRBV5-5 with TRBJ1-1; the D gene is possibly TRBD1 (6 bases). Trimming removed 2 bases from V and 1 base from J, with 9 bases in between. The CDR3 has 14 amino acids. Germline V gene sequence: CDR1 SGHKS, CDR2 YYEKEE (reference sequence). CDR3 region: CASSFRGQNTEAFF. The CDR3 region has the DNA TGTGCCAGCAGCTTCCGGGGGCAGAACACTGAAGCTTTCTTT.

The chain joins TRBV28 to TRBJ1-5, with D perhaps matching TRBD1 (6 bases). Germline CDR1 reads MDHEN; CDR2 reads SYDVKM. The CDR3 loop spans 12 amino acids. V lost 7 bases to trimming and J lost 6 bases, with 10 bases between them. In DNA form, the CDR3 reads TGTGCCAGCACGCGAGGGGGTCAGCCCCAGCATTTT. It is translated as CASTRGGQPQHF.

This chain uses TRBV6-5 with TRBJ1-2, with D perhaps TRBD1 (6 bases). CDR1 and CDR2 (germline): MNHEY, SVGAGI. This CDR3 is built from 14 residues. Trimming stripped 0 bases from V and 12 bases from J, with 17 bases between. This chain's CDR3 is CASSYSHHREGDTF. As DNA, the CDR3 is TGTGCCAGCAGTTACTCGCACCACAGGGAAGGAGACACCTTC.

The J gene is TRBJ2-1, the V gene TRBV18; TRBD2 agrees at 9 bases. CDR1 KGHSH and CDR2 LQKENI come from the germline V gene. The V gene end was trimmed by 3 bases and the J gene end by 3 bases; junction bases not matched to a gene: 12. The CDR3 length is 18 residues. CDR3 DNA sequence: TGTGCCAGCTCACCTGGTAGCGGGAGTCGCAGTGGCTACAATGAGCAGTTCTTC. Translation: CASSPGSGSRSGYNEQFF.

The CDR3 bases are TGCGCCAGCAATCCGGGTGCGAACACCGGGGAGCTGTTTTTT. Its translation: CASNPGANTGELFF. The chain is built from TRBV10-2 and TRBJ2-2; no reliable D call. CDR1 and CDR2 (germline): WSHSY, SAAADI. The CDR3 contains 14 residues. Trimming cost V 7 bases and J 0 bases, with 9 bases left between them.

The V and J genes are TRBV19 and TRBJ2-3, with 7 bases fitting TRBD2. The trim removed 2 bases at V and 2 bases at J, leaving 7 bases unmatched. Germline CDR1 LNHDA, CDR2 SQIVND (reference sequence). This CDR3 comprises 16 residues. CDR3 region: CASSISQRGNTDTQYF. The CDR3 nucleotides are TGTGCCAGTAGTATAAGCCAGCGGGGTAACACAGATACGCAGTATTTT.

This chain links TRBV5-1 with TRBJ1-4, with a tentative D call TRBD1 (6 bases). The V gene lost 3 bases and the J gene lost 0 bases, with 12 bases spanning the gap. Per germline, CDR1 SGHRS and CDR2 YFSETQ. This CDR3 comprises 16 residues. The DNA of the CDR3 is TGCGCCAGCAGCTATGGGGGCATGGCAACTAATGAAAAACTGTTTTTT. Protein: CASSYGGMATNEKLFF.

The chain couples TRBV6-1 to TRBJ2-1; 14 bases map to TRBD2. V lost 4 bases and J lost 4; bases outside the gene matches: 6. This CDR3 region has 17 residues. Germline V gene data show CDR1 as MNHNS and CDR2 as SASEGT. The CDR3 DNA follows: TGTGCCAGCAGTGGGAGACTAGCGGGGGGGAATTACAATGAGCAGTTCTTC. It yields the protein CASSGRLAGGNYNEQFF.

This clone has just one count. The chain carries TRBV5-4 and TRBJ2-4; a weak D match, TRBD1 (6 bases). Germline V gene data show CDR1 as SGHNT and CDR2 as YYREEE (reference sequence). This CDR3 region has 15 residues. V lost 0 bases and J 1 base, leaving 8 bases between the germline ends. The CDR3 nucleotides read TGTGCCAGCAGCTTGGTAGGGGGTGCCAAAAACATTCAGTACTTC. Translating gives CASSLVGGAKNIQYF. Together with reference TRBV5-4 and TRBJ2-4, the CDR3 gives the full variable domain: ETGVTQSPTHLIKTRGQQVTLRCSSQSGHNTVSWYQQALGQGPQFIFQYYREEENGRGNFPPRFSGLQFPNYSSELNVNALELDDSALYLCASSLVGGAKNIQYFGAGTRLSVL.

This clone was picked up one time. The V gene is TRBV7-2, the J gene TRBJ2-1; tentative D call: TRBD2 (6 bases). The CDR3 has 15 amino acids. Between the trimmed V and J ends, which lost 3 bases and 0 bases, there was a span of 9 bases. The germline gives CDR1 SGHTA, CDR2 FQGNSA. CDR3 sequence (DNA): TGTGCCAGCAGCTTGAGCGGGCACTCCTACAATGAGCAGTTCTTC. It translates to CASSLSGHSYNEQFF.

The chain joins TRBV7-2 to TRBJ2-7, with TRBD2 matching over 8 bases. The CDR3 is 15 residues long. Germline trimming cut 0 bases from V and 3 bases from J; bases unmatched to any gene: 4. Germline lookup yields CDR1 SGHTA and CDR2 FQGNSA. CDR3 in amino acids: CASSLAGGAGYEQYF. CDR3 sequence (DNA): TGTGCCAGCAGCTTAGCCGGGGGGGCGGGCTACGAGCAGTACTTC.

The chain uses TRBV5-4 and TRBJ2-3; 9 bases align to TRBD1. V was pared by 3 bases and J by 6 bases, with 11 bases of the junction left unmatched. This CDR3 contains 16 residues. Germline CDR1 reads SGHNT; CDR2 reads YYREEE (reference sequence). The chain's CDR3 is CASSSTGTGWADTQYF. CDR3 DNA: TGTGCCAGCAGCTCTACCGGGACAGGGTGGGCCGATACGCAGTATTTT. Full variable domain (remainder filled in from reference TRBV5-4 and TRBJ2-3): ETGVTQSPTHLIKTRGQQVTLRCSSQSGHNTVSWYQQALGQGPQFIFQYYREEENGRGNFPPRFSGLQFPNYSSELNVNALELDDSALYLCASSSTGTGWADTQYFGPGTRLTVL.